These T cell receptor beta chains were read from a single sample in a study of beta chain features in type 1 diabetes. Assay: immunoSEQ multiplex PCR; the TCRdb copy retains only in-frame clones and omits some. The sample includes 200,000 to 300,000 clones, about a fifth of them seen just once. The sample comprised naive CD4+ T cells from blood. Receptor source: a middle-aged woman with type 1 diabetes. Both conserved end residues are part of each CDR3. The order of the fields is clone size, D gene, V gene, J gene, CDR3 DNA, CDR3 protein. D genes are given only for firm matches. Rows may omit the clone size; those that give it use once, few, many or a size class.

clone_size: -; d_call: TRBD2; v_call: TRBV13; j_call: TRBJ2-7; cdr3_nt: TGTGCCAGCAGCGAGGGGCTAGCGGGTACCTACGAGCAGTACTTC; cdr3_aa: CASSEGLAGTYEQYF
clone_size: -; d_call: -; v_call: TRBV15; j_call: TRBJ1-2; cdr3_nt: TGTGCCACCAGCAGTCCCGGGGAGGGAAACTATGGCTACACCTTC; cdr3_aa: CATSSPGEGNYGYTF
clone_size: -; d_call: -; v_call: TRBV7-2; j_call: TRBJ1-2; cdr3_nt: TGTGCCAGCAGCTTACGGAGCTATGGCTACACCTTC; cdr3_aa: CASSLRSYGYTF
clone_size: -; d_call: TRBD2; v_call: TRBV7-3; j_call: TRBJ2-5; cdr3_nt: TGTGCCAGCAGCCCGCGGGGAGCGGGGGGGGAGACCCAGTACTTC; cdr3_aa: CASSPRGAGGETQYF
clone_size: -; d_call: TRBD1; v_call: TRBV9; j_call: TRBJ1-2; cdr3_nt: TGTGCCAGCAGCGTAGAGTACAGGGGGAGGTATGGCTACACCTTC; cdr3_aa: CASSVEYRGRYGYTF
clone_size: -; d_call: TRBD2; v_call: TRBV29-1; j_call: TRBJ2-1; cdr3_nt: TGCAGCGGATCCGGGACTATCTCCTACAATGAGCAGTTCTTC; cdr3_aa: CSGSGTISYNEQFF
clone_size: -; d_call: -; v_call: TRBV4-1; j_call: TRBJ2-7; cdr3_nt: TGCGCCAGCAGCCTAGGACACTCGAGCTCCTACGAGCAGTACTTC; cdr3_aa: CASSLGHSSSYEQYF
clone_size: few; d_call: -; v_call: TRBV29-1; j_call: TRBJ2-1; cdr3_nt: TGCAGCGTTGATAGGAGGGTACATGAGCAGTTCTTC; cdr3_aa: CSVDRRVHEQFF
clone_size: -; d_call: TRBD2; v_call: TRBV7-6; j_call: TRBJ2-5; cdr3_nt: TGTGCCAGCAGCTTCCCGGCGGGGGGGGCTGGTGAGCAGTACTTC; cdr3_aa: CASSFPAGGAGEQYF
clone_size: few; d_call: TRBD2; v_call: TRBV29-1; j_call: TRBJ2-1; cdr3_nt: TGCAGCGGTCAGCGGGGGGAAAGCAATGAGCAGTTCTTC; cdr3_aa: CSGQRGESNEQFF
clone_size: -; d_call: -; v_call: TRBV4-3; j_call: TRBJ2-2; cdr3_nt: TGCGCCAGCCGAGGAAGGTCGAACACCGGGGAGCTGTTTTTT; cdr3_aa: CASRGRSNTGELFF
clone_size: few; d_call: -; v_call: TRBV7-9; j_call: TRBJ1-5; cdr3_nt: TGTGCCAGCAGCTTAGGAGCGGACCCTAGCAATCAGCCCCAGCATTTT; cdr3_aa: CASSLGADPSNQPQHF
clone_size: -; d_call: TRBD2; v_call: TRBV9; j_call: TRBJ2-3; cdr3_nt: TGTGCCAGCAGCATCGGGACTAGCGGACCAAACACAGATACGCAGTATTTT; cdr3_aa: CASSIGTSGPNTDTQYF
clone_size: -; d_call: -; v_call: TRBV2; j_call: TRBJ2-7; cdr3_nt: TGTGCCAGCTCCGTCGACAGGAGCTCCTACGAGCAGTACTTC; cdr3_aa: CASSVDRSSYEQYF
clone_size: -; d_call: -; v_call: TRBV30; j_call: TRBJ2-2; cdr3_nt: TGTGCCTGGAGGCTCTTCGGCGGGGAGCTGTTTTTT; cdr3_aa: CAWRLFGGELFF
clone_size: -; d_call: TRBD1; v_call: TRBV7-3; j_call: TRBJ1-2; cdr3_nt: TGTGCCAGCAGCTTGACAGGGTTGGGTCTGGGCGGCTACACCTTC; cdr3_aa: CASSLTGLGLGGYTF
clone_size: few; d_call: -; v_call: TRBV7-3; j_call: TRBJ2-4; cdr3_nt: TGTGCCAGCAGCTTTGGGGCGGACAGCAAAAACATTCAGTACTTC; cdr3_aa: CASSFGADSKNIQYF
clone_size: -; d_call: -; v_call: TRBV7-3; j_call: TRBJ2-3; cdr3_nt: TGTGCCAGCAGCTTAACGGCGGCAACTAGCACAGATACGCAGTATTTT; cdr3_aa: CASSLTAATSTDTQYF
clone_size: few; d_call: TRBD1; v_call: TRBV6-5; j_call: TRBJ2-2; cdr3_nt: TGTGCCAGCAGTTACTTGCCGGGACAGAGCACCGGGGAGCTGTTTTTT; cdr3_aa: CASSYLPGQSTGELFF
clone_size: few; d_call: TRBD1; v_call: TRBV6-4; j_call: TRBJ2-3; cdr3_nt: TGTGCCAGTTATCCGGGACAGCTACATCATACGCAGTATTTT; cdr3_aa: CASYPGQLHHTQYF
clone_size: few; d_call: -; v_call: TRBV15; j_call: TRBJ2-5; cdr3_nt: TGTGCCACCAGCAGAGACAGGAAAGAGACCCAGTACTTC; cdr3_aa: CATSRDRKETQYF
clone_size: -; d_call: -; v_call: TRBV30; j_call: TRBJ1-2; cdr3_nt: TGTGCCTGGACTCTTCAGGGCCGGGTCTATGGCTACACCTTC; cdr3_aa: CAWTLQGRVYGYTF
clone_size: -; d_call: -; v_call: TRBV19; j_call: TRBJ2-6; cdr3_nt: TGTGCCAGTAGTCCCCAGGCATCCTCTGGGGCCAACGTCCTGACTTTC; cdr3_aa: CASSPQASSGANVLTF